What follows describes a single T cell receptor (beta chain). What it recognizes is unknown. Primers for the PCR totalled 60 Vbeta and 13 Jbeta. Measured with immunoSEQ multiplex PCR; TCRdb has only the in-frame clones, and not every one. This table holds 68,000 or so clones. Healthy people donating bone marrow made up the donors. This entry comes from a study of cytomegalovirus exposure and HLA in healthy donors. Study in general: T cells numbering around 190 million yielded some 100 million unique TCR beta sequences in an earlier analysis.

Study-wide points: Many donors carried some public TCRs, although rarity characterized most TCR sequences. Donor immune exposure was known only as CMV serostatus.

Sequences were obtained from PBMCs. The receptor's source is a female donor in good health and CMV-seropositive.

The CDR3 DNA reads TGTGCCAGCACCCTGCGACAGGGAGCCTACGAGCAGTACTTC. The encoded protein is CASTLRQGAYEQYF. This chain connects TRBV28 to TRBJ2-7; 7 bases are shared with TRBD1. In germline, CDR1 is MDHEN, CDR2 SYDVKM. With 7 bases clipped from V and 2 bases from J, the junction kept 8 bases outside the gene matches. CDR3 length: 14 residues.